The 21 T cell receptor beta chains in this list originate from one sample, sequenced in a study of T-cell memory formation after mild COVID-19. One entry per CDR3 protein results from TCRdb running MiXCR on the 5' RACE reads. The sample shows some 200,000 distinct CDR3 sequences, 9% to 10% of them seen only once. Source material: PBMCs or a T cell subset sorted from them (not recorded which). Receptors were obtained from a man younger than 30 who had mild COVID-19 (a few samples of this study predate the infection). Cell type and time point are not known.

This clonotype came up a few times. The genes are TRBV5-1 and TRBJ1-2; D possibly corresponds to TRBD1 (6 bases). The germline CDR1 and CDR2 sequences are SGHRS and YFSETQ. The V end lost 6 bases, the J end lost 5 bases, and 14 bases lay between the germline ends. The length of the CDR3 is 13 residues. The CDR3 loop reads CASTDSLTYGYTF. CDR3 coding DNA: TGCGCCAGCACGGACAGCCTAACATATGGCTACACCTTC.

A few counts support this clonotype. CDR3: CASSAGTGNTEAFF. In DNA, the CDR3 is TGCGCCAGCAGCGCCGGGACAGGGAACACTGAAGCTTTCTTT. V and J are TRBV5-1 and TRBJ1-1, with 8 nucleotides matching TRBD1. V was clipped by 4 bases and J by 1 base; unmatched bases: 3. The CDR3 extends over 14 amino acids. Germline CDR1 and CDR2: SGHRS and YFSETQ.

This clonotype was observed many times. This chain connects TRBV12-3 or TRBV12-4 to TRBJ1-1, with a weak D call TRBD1 (5 bases). Trimming cost V 3 bases and J 2 bases, with 16 bases left between them. The CDR3 length is 16 residues. In nucleotides, the CDR3 is TGTGCCAGCAGTTTTTACCTTTTTGGGGGAAACACTGAAGCTTTCTTT. Translation: CASSFYLFGGNTEAFF.

This clonotype has just a few counts. The chain carries TRBV27 and TRBJ2-3, with 9 bases fitting TRBD1. Looked up from germline, CDR1 is MNHEY and CDR2 is SMNVEV (reference sequence). The CDR3 loop spans 17 amino acids. V gave up 7 bases and J gave up 2 bases; unmatched junction bases: 13. In nucleotides, the CDR3 is TGTGCCAGCATCCCCGGCGCTTGGGACAGGGCCACAGATACGCAGTATTTT. Its protein is CASIPGAWDRATDTQYF.

The table lists this clonotype with many counts. The CDR3 loop reads CASSWRTRTDTQYF. The CDR3 DNA reads as TGTGCCAGCAGTTGGCGGACTAGAACAGATACGCAGTATTTT. The chain couples TRBV2 to TRBJ2-3, with 7 nucleotides matching TRBD2. The germline CDR1 and CDR2 sequences are SNHLY and FYNNEI. The CDR3 has 14 amino acids. The V segment lost 5 bases and the J segment 3 bases; nucleotides outside the gene matches: 5. Filled out from reference TRBV2 and TRBJ2-3, the complete variable domain reads EPEVTQTPSHQVTQMGQEVILRCVPISNHLYFYWYRQILGQKVEFLVSFYNNEISEKSEIFDDQFSVERPDGSNFTLKIRSTKLEDSAMYFCASSWRTRTDTQYFGPGTRLTVL.

V usage is TRBV7-9 and J usage is TRBJ2-3, with D uncertain. The CDR3 consists of 14 residues. V was clipped by 5 bases and J by 2 bases, with 11 bases between them. Germline CDR1 SEHNR, CDR2 FQNEAQ (reference sequence). This chain's CDR3 is CASSRDRYTDTQYF. CDR3 DNA sequence: TGTGCCAGCAGCCGAGACCGGTACACAGATACGCAGTATTTT. The complete variable domain, with remaining parts taken from reference TRBV7-9 and TRBJ2-3, reads DTGVSQNPRHKITKRGQNVTFRCDPISEHNRLYWYRQTLGQGPEFLTYFQNEAQLEKSRLLSDRFSAERPKGSFSTLEIQRTEQGDSAMYLCASSRDRYTDTQYFGPGTRLTVL.

There are many counts of this clonotype. The V gene is TRBV10-3, the J gene TRBJ2-7; D call uncertain. Trimming removed 4 bases at V and 1 base at J, with 5 bases between. Per the germline V gene, CDR1 is ENHRY and CDR2 is SYGVKD. The CDR3 spans 12 residues. The CDR3 reads CAISVQSYEQYF. CDR3 coding DNA: TGTGCCATCAGTGTTCAGTCCTACGAGCAGTACTTC.

J is TRBJ2-2 and V is TRBV19, with 7 bases matching TRBD2. This CDR3 region has 17 residues. Germline V CDR1 and CDR2: LNHDA, SQIVND (reference sequence). J lost 0 bases, V lost 3 bases, and 7 bases had no gene match. CDR3 in amino acids: CASSMEWGGTNTGELFF. The CDR3 coding sequence is TGTGCCAGTAGTATGGAGTGGGGGGGAACGAACACCGGGGAGCTGTTTTTT.

This clonotype was picked up a small number of times. This chain connects TRBV9 to TRBJ1-6; no definite D call. The germline CDR1 and CDR2 sequences are SGDLS and YYNGEE. V shed 0 bases and J shed 8 bases, with 6 bases lying between them. This CDR3 is 13 amino acids long. CDR3 region: CASSVGGDSPLHF. The CDR3 region has the DNA TGTGCCAGCAGCGTAGGTGGGGATTCACCCCTCCACTTT.

This clonotype was counted between two and nine times. The rearrangement links TRBV10-2 to TRBJ1-6, with D hard to call. This CDR3 contains 13 residues. The germline V gene encodes CDR1 WSHSY and CDR2 SAAADI. V was clipped by 8 bases and J by 6 bases, with 11 bases between them. This CDR3 is CASAPGRNSPLHF. CDR3 DNA: TGCGCCAGCGCCCCAGGCCGTAATTCACCCCTCCACTTT.

There are many counts of this clonotype. CDR3 region: CASSLGGQDIYGYTF. In DNA form, the CDR3 reads TGCGCCAGCAGCTTGGGGGGACAGGACATCTATGGCTACACCTTC. The V and J genes are TRBV5-1 and TRBJ1-2; 8 bases are shared with TRBD1. J gave up 4 bases and V 0 bases, and 5 bases lay outside the gene matches. CDR1 and CDR2 from the germline V gene are SGHRS and YFSETQ. This CDR3 comprises 15 residues.

The V and J genes are TRBV28 and TRBJ2-3; possibly TRBD1 or TRBD2 for D (5 bases each). Germline-derived CDR1 and CDR2 are MDHEN and SYDVKM. This CDR3 is 16 amino acids long. The ends were cut back, 3 bases at V and 2 bases at J, with 15 bases in the middle. CDR3 sequence reads: CASSFGRDPITDTQYF. In DNA form, the CDR3 reads TGTGCCAGCAGTTTCGGACGGGACCCTATCACAGATACGCAGTATTTT.

This clonotype was seen ten or more times. J is TRBJ1-5 and V is TRBV2; 7 bases are a match to TRBD1. Germline CDR1 SNHLY, CDR2 FYNNEI. The junction had 7 bases not matched to a gene; V was cut back by 7 bases and J by 1 base. The CDR3 runs 15 residues. The CDR3 reads CASTRGLSSNQPQHF. The DNA for the CDR3 is TGTGCCAGCACCAGGGGGTTGTCCAGCAATCAGCCCCAGCATTTT.

This clonotype was recorded many times. The chain has TRBV5-1 and TRBJ2-1, with TRBD2 matching 13 bases. V shed 4 bases, J shed 0 bases, and the junction held 7 bases outside the gene matches. The CDR3 is made up of 18 amino acids. Germline V gene lookup returns CDR1 SGHRS and CDR2 YFSETQ. This chain's CDR3 is CASSTGTSGKSSYNEQFF. The CDR3 DNA reads as TGCGCCAGCAGCACCGGGACTAGCGGGAAGAGCTCCTACAATGAGCAGTTCTTC.

The rearrangement links TRBV29-1 to TRBJ1-1; the match to TRBD1 covers 10 bases. Germline CDR1 SQVTM, CDR2 ANQGSEA. The CDR3 length is 16 residues. V was clipped by 7 bases and J by 4 bases; unmatched bases: 15. DNA for the CDR3: TGCAGCGGGAAGACAGGGGGCTCCTTCCAGGCCACTGAAGCTTTCTTT. This gives the protein CSGKTGGSFQATEAFF.

In its sample, this clonotype was seen many times. This chain joins TRBV19 and TRBJ2-3; TRBD1 aligns across 11 bases. The CDR3 consists of 15 residues. Unmatched junction bases numbered 7, after V lost 6 bases and J lost 5 bases. Germline-derived CDR1 and CDR2 are LNHDA and SQIVND (reference sequence). For the CDR3, the DNA is TGTGCCAGTAGATCCCCGGGACAGGGGGGAGATACGCAGTATTTT. Translated: CASRSPGQGGDTQYF.

There are a few counts of this clonotype. The J gene is TRBJ2-1, the V gene TRBV20-1; the match to TRBD1 covers 8 bases. The germline CDR1 and CDR2 sequences are DFQATT and SNEGSKA (reference sequence). This CDR3 region has 16 residues. Trimming took 3 bases from V and 2 from J; bases not matched to a gene: 9. CDR3 nucleotides: TGCAGTGCTAGGGGGACGGGACAGGTGGCCTACAATGAGCAGTTCTTC. Protein: CSARGTGQVAYNEQFF.

The V call is TRBV6-2 or TRBV6-3, the J call TRBJ2-6, with D possibly being TRBD2 (5 bases). The CDR3 extends over 16 amino acids. Trimming pared 5 bases from V and 5 bases from J, leaving 16 bases between. CDR1 is MNHEY and CDR2 is SVGEGT in the germline V gene. CDR3 in DNA: TGTGCCAGCAGTCCTCACGGGGAATCTTGGGCCAACGTCCTGACTTTC. It specifies CASSPHGESWANVLTF.

This clonotype was detected only a few times. The rearrangement joins TRBV20-1 to TRBJ1-2; D is uncertain. Germline loops: CDR1 DFQATT, CDR2 SNEGSKA (reference sequence). The CDR3 loop spans 12 amino acids. Trimming took off 3 bases at V and 7 bases at J, with 12 bases between the two ends. The CDR3 DNA sequence: TGCAGTGCTAGTCTGGGGATGAGTGGCTACACCTTC. It yields the protein CSASLGMSGYTF.

This clonotype was seen a few times. The V call is TRBV20-1, the J call TRBJ1-5, with D possibly being TRBD1 (5 bases). In germline, CDR1 is DFQATT, CDR2 SNEGSKA (reference sequence). The CDR3 covers 17 residues. The V gene lost 0 bases and the J gene lost 1 base, with 16 bases spanning the gap. CDR3 loop: CSARDLRRGSSNQPQHF. CDR3 coding DNA: TGCAGTGCTAGAGATCTGCGTCGGGGGAGCAGCAATCAGCCCCAGCATTTT.

The rearrangement links TRBV5-6 to TRBJ2-3, with 13 bases matching TRBD2. CDR1 and CDR2 (germline): SGHDT, YYEEEE. V lost 4 bases, J lost 5 bases, and 7 bases stayed unmatched. The CDR3 spans 16 residues. CDR3: CASSGRLAGGRDTQYF. Written as DNA, the CDR3 is TGTGCCAGCAGCGGTCGACTAGCGGGGGGAAGAGATACGCAGTATTTT.